This TCR beta chain was sequenced for a study of blood T cell repertoires in COVID-19. Across the whole study: Samples of COVID-19 (acute and convalescent) were obtained from the United States, Italy and Spain. Sample material is recorded as cDNA or gDNA derived from T cells, B-cell-depleted T cells, or PBMCs.

The CDR3 runs to 15 residues. The germline V gene encodes CDR1 MNHNS and CDR2 SASEGT. The ends were cut back, 0 bases at V and 10 bases at J, with 13 bases in the middle. In the source study's methods: Nucleated cell number was recorded as an estimate derived from reference gene primer amplification. Sequencing used immunoSEQ multiplex PCR; TCRdb keeps in-frame clones, though not all of them. V, J and clone size are those of that table, while D and trimming were read from the DNA. The sample has roughly 52,000 clones, roughly 83% seen once. This chain joins TRBV6-1 and TRBJ1-6, with D tentatively TRBD1 (6 bases). The sample taken for sequencing was peripheral blood. This TCR was sampled from a woman older than 75 with acute or convalescent COVID-19. The DNA of the CDR3 is TGTGCCAGCAGTGAAGCAAAGCAGGGGTCATCACCCCTCCACTTT. Translating it yields CASSEAKQGSSPLHF.